Following are 14 T cell receptor beta chains from one sample sequenced in a study of monozygotic twins with inflammatory bowel disease. For each CDR3 protein, TCRdb gives one entry from its re-call of the 5' RACE reads, without DNA. This specimen shows 300,000 to 350,000 distinct CDR3 sequences; the ten leading clones hold around 2%. Sequencing was done on a sample of blood. The receptors originated from a human donor with ulcerative colitis or Crohn's disease, or a healthy co-twin of an affected twin (not recorded which).

The rearrangement uses TRBV6-6 and TRBJ1-2; TCRdb outputs TRBD1, but without DNA this stays unchecked. The CDR3 consists of 14 residues. Germline assignment: CDR1 MNHNY and CDR2 SVGAGI (reference sequence). CDR3: CASRTAGGYYGYTF.

The genes are TRBV5-1 and TRBJ2-1. This CDR3 is 14 amino acids long. Germline CDR1 SGHRS, CDR2 YFSETQ. CDR3 region: CASGLLGSHNEQFF.

The chain combines TRBV5-1 with TRBJ1-1. CDR3 size: 16 residues. Germline V gives CDR1 SGHRS, CDR2 YFSETQ. The CDR3: CASSFGDRFVDTEAFF.

This rearrangement joins TRBV20-1 to TRBJ2-5; absent DNA, TCRdb's TRBD1 call cannot be checked. CDR3 length: 15 residues. CDR1 DFQATT and CDR2 SNEGSKA come from the germline V gene (reference sequence). The CDR3 loop is CSARSPSGTVETQYF.

The genes are TRBV6-6 and TRBJ1-1. The CDR3 has 12 amino acids. CDR1 is MNHNY, CDR2 SVGAGI, per germline (reference sequence). This CDR3 is CASSYGESEAFF.

This chain joins TRBV11-2 and TRBJ2-6; TCRdb indicates TRBD2, and absent DNA this call remains unverified. The CDR3 spans 19 residues. Germline CDR1 and CDR2: SGHAT and FQNNGV. CDR3 sequence reads: CASSRRTSGGFSGANVLTF.

This chain connects TRBV5-1 to TRBJ1-5; TCRdb's D gene call, TRBD1, goes unchecked for lack of DNA. The CDR3 has 18 residues. Germline CDR1 is SGHRS and CDR2 is YFSETQ. CDR3 residues: CASSWGGRTGDDNQPQHF.

The chain combines TRBV20-1 with TRBJ1-2. There are 14 residues in the CDR3. Germline assignment: CDR1 DFQATT and CDR2 SNEGSKA (reference sequence). CDR3 sequence: CSAPVSGRNRGYTF.

This chain connects TRBV2 to TRBJ2-2. This CDR3 is built from 13 residues. In germline, CDR1 is SNHLY, CDR2 FYNNEI. CDR3 region: CASSDQNTGELFF.

The gene calls are TRBV27 and TRBJ2-1. There are 14 residues in the CDR3. Germline V CDR1 and CDR2: MNHEY, SMNVEV (reference sequence). Here the CDR3 reads CASSFGNHYNEQFF.

This chain uses TRBV6-1 with TRBJ1-1; TCRdb picks TRBD1, but there is no DNA to check that call. Germline CDR1 MNHNS, CDR2 SASEGT. The length of the CDR3 is 15 residues. CDR3 amino acids: CASSRAGHSGTEAFF.

The genes are TRBV10-3 and TRBJ1-1; TCRdb proposes TRBD1, but this gene call is untestable without DNA. The germline gives CDR1 ENHRY, CDR2 SYGVKD. The CDR3 loop spans 13 amino acids. CDR3 region: CAISTGLNTEAFF.

The chain couples TRBV28 to TRBJ2-1; checking the TCRdb D call of TRBD1 is not possible without DNA. The germline V gene has CDR1 MDHEN and CDR2 SYDVKM. The CDR3 extends over 14 amino acids. Here the CDR3 reads CASRPSFYYNEQFF.

V gene TRBV20-1 combines with J gene TRBJ2-5. CDR3 size: 12 residues. Per the germline V gene, CDR1 is DFQATT and CDR2 is SNEGSKA (reference sequence). The CDR3 here is CSAKGSAETQYF.